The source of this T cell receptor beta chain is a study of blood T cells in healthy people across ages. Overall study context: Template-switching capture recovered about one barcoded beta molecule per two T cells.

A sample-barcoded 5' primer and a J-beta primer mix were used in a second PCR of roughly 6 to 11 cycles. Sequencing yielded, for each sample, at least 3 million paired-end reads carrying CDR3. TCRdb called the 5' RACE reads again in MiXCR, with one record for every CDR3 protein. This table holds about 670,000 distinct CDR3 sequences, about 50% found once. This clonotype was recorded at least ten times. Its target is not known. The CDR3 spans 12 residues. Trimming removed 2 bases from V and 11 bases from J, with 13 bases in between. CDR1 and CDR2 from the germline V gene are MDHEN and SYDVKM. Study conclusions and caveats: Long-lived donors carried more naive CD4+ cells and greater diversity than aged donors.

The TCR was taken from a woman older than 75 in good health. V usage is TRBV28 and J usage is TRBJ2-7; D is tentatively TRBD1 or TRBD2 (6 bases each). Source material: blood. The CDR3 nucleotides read TGTGCCAGCAGTTTAATTGGGGGGCCTGAGTACTTC. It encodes CASSLIGGPEYF.